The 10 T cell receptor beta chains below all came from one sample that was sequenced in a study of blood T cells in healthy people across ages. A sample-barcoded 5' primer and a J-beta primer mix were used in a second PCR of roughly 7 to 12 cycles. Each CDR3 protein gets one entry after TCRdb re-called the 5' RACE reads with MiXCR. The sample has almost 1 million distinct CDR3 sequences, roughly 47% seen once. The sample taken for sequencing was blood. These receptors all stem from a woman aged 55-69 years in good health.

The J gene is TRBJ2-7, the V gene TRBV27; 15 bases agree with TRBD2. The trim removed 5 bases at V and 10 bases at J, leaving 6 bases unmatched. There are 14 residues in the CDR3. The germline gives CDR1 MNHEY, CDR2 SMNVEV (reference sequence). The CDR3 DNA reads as TGTGCCAGCAGTCCCGGGACTAGCGGGAGGCACCAGTACTTC. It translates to CASSPGTSGRHQYF.

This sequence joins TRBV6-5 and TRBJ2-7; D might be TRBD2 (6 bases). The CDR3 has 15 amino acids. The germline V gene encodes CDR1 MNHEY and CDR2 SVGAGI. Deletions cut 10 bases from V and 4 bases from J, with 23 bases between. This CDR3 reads CATKPSASEYYEQYF. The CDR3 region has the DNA TGTGCCACCAAACCATCGGCTAGCGAGTATTACGAGCAGTACTTC.

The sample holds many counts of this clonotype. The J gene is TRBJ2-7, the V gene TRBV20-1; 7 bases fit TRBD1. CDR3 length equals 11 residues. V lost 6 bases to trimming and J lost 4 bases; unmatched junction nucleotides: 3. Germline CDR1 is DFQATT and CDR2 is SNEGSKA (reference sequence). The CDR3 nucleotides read TGCAGTGCCGGGGACAGATACGAGCAGTACTTC. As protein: CSAGDRYEQYF.

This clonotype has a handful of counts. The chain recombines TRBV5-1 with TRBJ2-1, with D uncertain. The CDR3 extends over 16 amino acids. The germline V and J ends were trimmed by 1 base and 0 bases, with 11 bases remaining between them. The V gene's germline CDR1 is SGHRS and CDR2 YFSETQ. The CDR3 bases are TGCGCCAGCAGCTTGAGGACCAGTAGCTCCTACAATGAGCAGTTCTTC. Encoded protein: CASSLRTSSSYNEQFF. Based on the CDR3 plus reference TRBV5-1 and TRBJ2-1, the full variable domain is KAGVTQTPRYLIKTRGQQVTLSCSPISGHRSVSWYQQTPGQGLQFLFEYFSETQRNKGNFPGRFSGRQFSNSRSEMNVSTLELGDSALYLCASSLRTSSSYNEQFFGPGTRLTVL.

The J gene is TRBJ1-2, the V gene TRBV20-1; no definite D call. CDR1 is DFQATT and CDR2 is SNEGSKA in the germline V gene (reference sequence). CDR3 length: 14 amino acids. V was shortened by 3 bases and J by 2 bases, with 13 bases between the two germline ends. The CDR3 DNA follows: TGCAGTGCTAGGGACCCCTCTATAAACTATGGCTACACCTTC. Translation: CSARDPSINYGYTF.

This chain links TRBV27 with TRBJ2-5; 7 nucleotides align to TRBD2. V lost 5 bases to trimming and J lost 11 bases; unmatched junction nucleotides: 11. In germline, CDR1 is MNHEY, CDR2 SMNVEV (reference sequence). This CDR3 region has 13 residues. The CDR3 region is CASSPTSAREQYF. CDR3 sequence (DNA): TGTGCCAGCAGTCCTACTAGCGCCCGGGAGCAGTACTTC.

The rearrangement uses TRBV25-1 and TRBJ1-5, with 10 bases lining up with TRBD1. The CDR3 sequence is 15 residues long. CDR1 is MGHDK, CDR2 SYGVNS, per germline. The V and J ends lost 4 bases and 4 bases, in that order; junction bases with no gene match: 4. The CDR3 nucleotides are TGTGCCAGCAGTGGGGGGACAGGGGATAATCAGCCCCAGCATTTT. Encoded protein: CASSGGTGDNQPQHF.

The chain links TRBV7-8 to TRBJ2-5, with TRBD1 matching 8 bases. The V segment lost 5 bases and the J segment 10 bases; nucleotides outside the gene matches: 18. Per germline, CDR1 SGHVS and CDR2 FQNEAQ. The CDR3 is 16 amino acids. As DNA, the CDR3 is TGTGCCAGCAGCCTATCACCAGGGGGCTCGGCGGTGGGCCAGTACTTC. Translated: CASSLSPGGSAVGQYF.

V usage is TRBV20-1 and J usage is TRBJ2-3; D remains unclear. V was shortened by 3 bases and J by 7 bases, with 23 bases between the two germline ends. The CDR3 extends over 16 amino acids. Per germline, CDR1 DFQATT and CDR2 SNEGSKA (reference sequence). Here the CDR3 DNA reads TGCAGTGCTAGCCCCGCAGGCGTTAGGACCAGCAATACGCAGTATTTT. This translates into CSASPAGVRTSNTQYF.

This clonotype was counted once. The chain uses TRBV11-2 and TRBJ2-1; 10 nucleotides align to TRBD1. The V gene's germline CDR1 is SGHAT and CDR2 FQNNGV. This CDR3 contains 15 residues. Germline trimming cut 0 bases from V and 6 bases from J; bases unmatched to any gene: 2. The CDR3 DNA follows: TGTGCCAGCAGCTTAGACCGGACAGGGGGCAATGAGCAGTTCTTC. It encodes CASSLDRTGGNEQFF.